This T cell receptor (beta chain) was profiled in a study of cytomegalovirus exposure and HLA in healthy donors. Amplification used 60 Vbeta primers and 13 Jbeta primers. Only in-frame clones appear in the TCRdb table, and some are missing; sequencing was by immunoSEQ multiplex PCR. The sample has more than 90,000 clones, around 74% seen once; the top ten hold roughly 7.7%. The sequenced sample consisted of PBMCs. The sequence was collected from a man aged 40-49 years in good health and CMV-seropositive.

CDR3: CASSPGTGGYEQYF. DNA for the CDR3: TGTGCCAGCAGTCCCGGGACAGGGGGCTACGAGCAGTACTTC. J is TRBJ2-7 and V is TRBV7-9; TRBD1 matches 11 bases. V was pared by 6 bases and J by 3 bases, with 4 bases of the junction left unmatched. Germline CDR1 SEHNR, CDR2 FQNEAQ (reference sequence). This CDR3 spans 14 amino acids.